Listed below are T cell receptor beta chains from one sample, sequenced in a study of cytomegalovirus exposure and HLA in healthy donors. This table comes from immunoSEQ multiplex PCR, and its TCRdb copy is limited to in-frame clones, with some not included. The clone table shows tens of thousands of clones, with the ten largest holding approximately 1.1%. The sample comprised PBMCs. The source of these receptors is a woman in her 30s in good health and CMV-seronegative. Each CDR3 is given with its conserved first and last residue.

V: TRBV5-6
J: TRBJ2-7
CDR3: CASSSQDNVKLEQYF

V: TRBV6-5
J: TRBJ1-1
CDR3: CASSYHGQPNTEAFF

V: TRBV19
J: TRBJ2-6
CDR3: CASRSDSGANVLTF

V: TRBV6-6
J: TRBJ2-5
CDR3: CASSYSLAGPQETQYF

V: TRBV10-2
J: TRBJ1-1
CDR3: CASRTARTEAFF

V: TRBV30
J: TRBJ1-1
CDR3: CAWKRARTEAFF

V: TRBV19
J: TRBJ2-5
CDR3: CASSLLAGRDQYF

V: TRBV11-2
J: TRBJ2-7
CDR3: CASSSGQSWDYEQYF

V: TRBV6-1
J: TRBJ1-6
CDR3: CASSGVQGTYNSPLHF

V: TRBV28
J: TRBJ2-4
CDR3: CASSPSGTGENIQYF

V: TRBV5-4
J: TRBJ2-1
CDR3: CASSQGATPVYNEQFF

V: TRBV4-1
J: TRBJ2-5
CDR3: CASSQVGDQETQYF

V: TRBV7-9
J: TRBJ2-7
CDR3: CASRGPSSYEQYF

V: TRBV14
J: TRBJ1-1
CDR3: CASSQRDRGLTEAFF

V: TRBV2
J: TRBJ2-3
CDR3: CASRGLAAPSTDTQYF

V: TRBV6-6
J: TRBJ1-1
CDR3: CASSQMISLGTEAFF

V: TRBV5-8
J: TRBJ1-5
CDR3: CASSLGTGGANQPQHF

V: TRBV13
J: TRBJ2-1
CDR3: CASSLREGPSYNEQFF

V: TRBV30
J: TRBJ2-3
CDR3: CASKRGGRQITDTQYF

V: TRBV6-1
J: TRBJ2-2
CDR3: CASSEDYRSTGELFF

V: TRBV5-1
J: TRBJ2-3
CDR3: CASSDLAGDTQYF

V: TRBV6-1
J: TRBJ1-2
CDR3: CASSVEGRSYGYTF

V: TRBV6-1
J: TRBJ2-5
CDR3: CASSEGRIAGGETQYF

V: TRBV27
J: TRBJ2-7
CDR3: CASKADGTSSNYEQYF

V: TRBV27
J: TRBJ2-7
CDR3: CTSSLRQDAYEQYF

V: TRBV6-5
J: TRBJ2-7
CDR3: CASSRGYGSYEQYF

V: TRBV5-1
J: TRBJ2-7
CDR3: CASSRDSGSYEQYF

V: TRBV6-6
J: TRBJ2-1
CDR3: CASSYPERDRWQFF